This is a list of T cell receptor beta chains from one sample in a study of blood T cell repertoires in COVID-19. The assay was immunoSEQ multiplex PCR, and TCRdb's table has in-frame clones only and misses some. This table holds fewer than 400,000 clones, roughly 86% found once. Material for sequencing was peripheral blood. These receptors originate from a human donor in a cohort sampled during active COVID-19. Both conserved end residues are part of each CDR3. A D gene is named only where the DNA matches it firmly.

J | V | D | DNA | CDR3
TRBJ2-3 | TRBV5-1 | TRBD1 | TGCGCCAGCAGCGGGGGACAGATTAGCACAGATACGCAGTATTTT | CASSGGQISTDTQYF
TRBJ2-3 | TRBV11-3 | TRBD1 | TGTGCCAGCAGTTCAGGGGGAAGCTTCACAGATACGCAGTATTTT | CASSSGGSFTDTQYF
TRBJ2-1 | TRBV5-1 | TRBD2 | TGCGCCAGCGACCGGACTAGCGGGAGAAAGGAGCAGTTCTTC | CASDRTSGRKEQFF
TRBJ2-7 | TRBV7-3 | . | TGTGCCAGCAGCGACACAGGGATTTCCTACGAGCAGTACTTC | CASSDTGISYEQYF
TRBJ2-3 | TRBV9 | . | TGTGCCAGCAGCCCCCGTGGCACAGGGCTGGATACGCAGTATTTT | CASSPRGTGLDTQYF
TRBJ1-5 | TRBV4-2 | . | TGTGCCAGCAGCCAGGACGGAGGGTTCGCGGTGCCCCAGCATTTT | CASSQDGGFAVPQHF
TRBJ2-7 | TRBV4-1 | . | TGCGCCAGCAGCCAAGAAGCCCTGGCAGGTACCCACGAGCAGTACTTC | CASSQEALAGTHEQYF
TRBJ2-7 | TRBV7-2 | . | TGTGCCAGCAGCCCCACTAGTAGTTGGCGCGAGCAGTACTTC | CASSPTSSWREQYF
TRBJ2-6 | TRBV27 | TRBD1 | TGTGCCAGCAGCCCGGGACAGGCCTTGGCTGGGGCCAACGTCCTGACTTTC | CASSPGQALAGANVLTF
TRBJ2-7 | TRBV30 | . | TGTGCCTGGAGTGGTGAGGGCTACGAGCAGTACTTC | CAWSGEGYEQYF
TRBJ2-2 | TRBV6-5 | . | TGTGCCAGCAGTTACCGCAGACAGGGAGGACCCGGGGAGCTGTTTTTT | CASSYRRQGGPGELFF
TRBJ2-5 | TRBV6-5 | TRBD2 | TGTGCCAGCAGTCGTAGCGGGAGCCTGGAGACCCAGTACTTC | CASSRSGSLETQYF
TRBJ1-2 | TRBV28 | TRBD1 | TGTGCCAGTGGGGACCCGACAGGGGGCTACTATGGCTACACCTTC | CASGDPTGGYYGYTF